The source of this T cell receptor (beta chain) is a study of cytomegalovirus exposure and HLA in healthy donors. In regard to this clone: The antigen is not known.

CDR1 and CDR2 from the germline V gene are SGHVS and FQNEAQ. V trimming: 1 base; J trimming: 7 bases; junction bases outside the gene matches: 5. This CDR3 has 14 residues. The study ran its PCR with 60 Vbeta and 13 Jbeta primers. Profiling relied on immunoSEQ multiplex PCR, and the TCRdb table lists in-frame clones only, not all of them. The sample lists some 180,000 clones, roughly 74% occurring once. Study conclusions and caveats: Per a prior analysis, the majority of TCR beta V segments were productive roughly 90% or roughly 30% of the time.

The chain links TRBV7-8 to TRBJ1-2; TRBD1 matches 8 bases. The source material was PBMCs. The sequence was obtained from a woman under 40 in good health and CMV-seropositive. CDR3: CASSLEDRAGGYTF. CDR3 DNA sequence: TGTGCCAGCAGCTTAGAGGACAGGGCAGGTGGCTACACCTTC.